This T cell receptor beta chain comes out of a study of HIV-infected patients and healthy controls. In this sample, this clonotype turned up many times. This CDR3 has 14 residues. Germline values: CDR1 MNHEY, CDR2 SMNVEV (reference sequence). The V and J ends lost 2 bases and 1 base respectively, with 8 bases between them. The repertoire came from unfractionated whole blood and reflected all unsorted peripheral T cells. Alpha and beta constant-region primers primed reverse transcription of 500 to 550 ng RNA. Using multiplexing indices, alpha and beta chain libraries were generated apart by chain-specific third strand synthesis. TCRdb reprocessed the 5' RACE reads via MiXCR and lists one record per CDR3 protein. The top ten clones hold about 6.3% of a sample with 13,000 to 15,000 distinct CDR3 sequences, roughly a tenth of them seen once.

The chain has TRBV27 and TRBJ1-1; D is ambiguous. The material sequenced was blood. This clonotype originated in an adult in good health. CDR3 in amino acids: CASSLLDRNTEAFF. As DNA, the CDR3 is TGTGCCAGCAGTTTACTCGATCGGAACACTGAAGCTTTCTTT.